Shown below are 6 T cell receptor beta chains from a single sample sequenced in a study of blood T cell repertoires in COVID-19. The method was immunoSEQ multiplex PCR; TCRdb's version includes in-frame clones alone and lacks a portion of them. The table lists some 230,000 clones, about four fifths of them singletons. The specimen was PBMCs or T cells enriched from blood (not recorded which). The receptors here all came from a woman aged 40 to 50 with acute COVID-19.

The V and J genes are TRBV2 and TRBJ1-2, with 10 bases fitting TRBD1. V trimming: 6 bases; J trimming: 5 bases; junction bases outside the gene matches: 0. The CDR3 covers 12 residues. CDR1 is SNHLY and CDR2 is FYNNEI in the germline V gene. CDR3 bases: TGTGCCAGCAGGGACAGGGGGTATGGCTACACCTTC. This translates into CASRDRGYGYTF.

Only a few counts were recorded for this clone. The chain employs TRBV5-1 and TRBJ2-1; 12 bases match TRBD2. The germline V gene encodes CDR1 SGHRS and CDR2 YFSETQ. This CDR3 has 18 residues. Losses at the gene ends were 0 bases for V and 8 bases for J; bases not matched to a gene: 12. The DNA for the CDR3 is TGCGCCAGCAGCTTGGTGCCCCCCCTAGCGGGAGGGCGCGATGAGCAGTTCTTC. Translated: CASSLVPPLAGGRDEQFF.

The rearrangement uses TRBV19 and TRBJ2-7; 8 bases map to TRBD1. The V gene's germline CDR1 is LNHDA and CDR2 SQIVND (reference sequence). The CDR3 length is 15 residues. V dropped 2 bases and J dropped 5; count of bases not matched to a gene: 8. This CDR3 reads CASSISRTGFNEQYF. The CDR3 DNA sequence: TGTGCCAGTAGTATATCTCGGACAGGGTTCAACGAGCAGTACTTC.

This clone was counted once. The chain recombines TRBV19 with TRBJ1-1, with D uncertain. CDR3 length: 12 amino acids. With 5 bases removed from V and 0 bases from J, the gap between germline ends came to 4 bases. The germline CDR1 and CDR2 sequences are LNHDA and SQIVND (reference sequence). The CDR3 DNA reads as TGTGCCAGTAGTCGTCTGAACACTGAAGCTTTCTTT. Protein: CASSRLNTEAFF.

The chain uses TRBV6-5 and TRBJ1-1; 9 positions match TRBD1. The trim removed 5 bases at V and 1 base at J, leaving 2 bases unmatched. The CDR3 runs 14 residues. Germline CDR1 MNHEY, CDR2 SVGAGI. CDR3 in DNA: TGTGCCAGCAGTCTGGACAGGGGGAACACTGAAGCTTTCTTT. The encoded protein is CASSLDRGNTEAFF.

The chain links TRBV7-8 to TRBJ1-2; D is possibly TRBD1 (6 bases). CDR3 length: 14 amino acids. CDR1 and CDR2 (germline): SGHVS, FQNEAQ. V lost 10 bases and J lost 0, with 15 bases in between. The CDR3 region is CATLEGGANYGYTF. CDR3 DNA: TGTGCCACCCTGGAAGGGGGGGCTAACTATGGCTACACCTTC.